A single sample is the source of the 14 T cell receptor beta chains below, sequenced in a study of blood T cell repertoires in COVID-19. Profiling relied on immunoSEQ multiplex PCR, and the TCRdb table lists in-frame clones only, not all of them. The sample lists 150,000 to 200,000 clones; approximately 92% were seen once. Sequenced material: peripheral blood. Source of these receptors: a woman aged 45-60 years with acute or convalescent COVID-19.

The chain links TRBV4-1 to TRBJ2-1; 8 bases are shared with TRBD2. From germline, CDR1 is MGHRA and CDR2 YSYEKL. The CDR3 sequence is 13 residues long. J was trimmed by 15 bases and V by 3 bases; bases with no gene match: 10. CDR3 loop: CASSQTTGTRVFF. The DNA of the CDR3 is TGCGCCAGCAGCCAGACAACCGGGACTAGGGTGTTCTTC.

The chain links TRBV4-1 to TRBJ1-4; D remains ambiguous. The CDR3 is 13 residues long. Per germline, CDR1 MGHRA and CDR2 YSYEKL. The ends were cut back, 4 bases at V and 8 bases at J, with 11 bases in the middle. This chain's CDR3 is CASSPILGEKLFF. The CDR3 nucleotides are TGCGCCAGCAGCCCCATATTGGGCGAAAAACTGTTTTTT.

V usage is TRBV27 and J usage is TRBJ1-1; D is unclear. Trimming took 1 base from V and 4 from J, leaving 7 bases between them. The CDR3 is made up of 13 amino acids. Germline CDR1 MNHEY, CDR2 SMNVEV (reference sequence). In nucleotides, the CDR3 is TGTGCCAGCAGTTTATACTACGGCACTGAAGCTTTCTTT. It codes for CASSLYYGTEAFF.

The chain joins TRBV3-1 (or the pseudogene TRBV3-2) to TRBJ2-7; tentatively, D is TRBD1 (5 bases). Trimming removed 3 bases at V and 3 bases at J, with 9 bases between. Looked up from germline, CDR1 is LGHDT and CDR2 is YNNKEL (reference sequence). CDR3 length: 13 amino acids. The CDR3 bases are TGTGCCAGCAGCCACAATACAGGCTACGAGCAGTACTTC. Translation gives CASSHNTGYEQYF.

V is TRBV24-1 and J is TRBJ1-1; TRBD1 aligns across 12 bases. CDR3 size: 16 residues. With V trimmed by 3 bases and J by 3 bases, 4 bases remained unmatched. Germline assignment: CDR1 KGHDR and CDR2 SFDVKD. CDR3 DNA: TGTGCCACCAGTGATGGGACAGGGGGCGCTTACACTGAAGCTTTCTTT. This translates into CATSDGTGGAYTEAFF.

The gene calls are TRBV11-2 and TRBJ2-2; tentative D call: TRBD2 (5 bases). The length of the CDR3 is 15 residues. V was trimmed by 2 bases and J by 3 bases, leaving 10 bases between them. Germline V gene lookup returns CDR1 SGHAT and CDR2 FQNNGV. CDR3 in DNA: TGTGCCAGCAGCTTAACCGGGATCCACACCGGGGAGCTGTTTTTT. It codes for CASSLTGIHTGELFF.

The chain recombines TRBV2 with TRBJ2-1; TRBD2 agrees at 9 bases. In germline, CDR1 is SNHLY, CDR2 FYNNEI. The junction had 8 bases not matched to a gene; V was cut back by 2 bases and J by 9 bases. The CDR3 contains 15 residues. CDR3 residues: CASSEKAGGPGEQFF. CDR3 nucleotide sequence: TGTGCCAGCAGTGAAAAGGCGGGGGGGCCGGGTGAGCAGTTCTTC.

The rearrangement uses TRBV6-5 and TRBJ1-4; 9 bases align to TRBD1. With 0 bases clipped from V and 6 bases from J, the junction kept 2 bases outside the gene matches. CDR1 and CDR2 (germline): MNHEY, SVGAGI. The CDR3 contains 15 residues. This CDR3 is CASSYSWTGDEKLFF. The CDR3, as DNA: TGTGCCAGCAGTTACTCGTGGACAGGGGATGAAAAACTGTTTTTT.

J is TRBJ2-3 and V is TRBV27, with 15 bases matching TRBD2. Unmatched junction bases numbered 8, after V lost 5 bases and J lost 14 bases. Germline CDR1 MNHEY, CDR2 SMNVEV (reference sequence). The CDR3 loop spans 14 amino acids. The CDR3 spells CASSTGLAGGPWYF. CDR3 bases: TGTGCCAGCAGTACGGGACTAGCGGGGGGTCCTTGGTATTTT.

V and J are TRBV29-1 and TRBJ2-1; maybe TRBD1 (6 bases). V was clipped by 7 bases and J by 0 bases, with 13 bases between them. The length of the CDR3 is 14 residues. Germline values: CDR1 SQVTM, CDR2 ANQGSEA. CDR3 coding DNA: TGCAGCGGAGACAGGTACAGCTCCTACAATGAGCAGTTCTTC. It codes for CSGDRYSSYNEQFF.

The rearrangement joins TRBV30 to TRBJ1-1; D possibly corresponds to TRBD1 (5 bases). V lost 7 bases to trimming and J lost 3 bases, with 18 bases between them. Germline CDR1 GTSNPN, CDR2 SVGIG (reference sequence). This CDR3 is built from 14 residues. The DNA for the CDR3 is TGTGCCTCTGCGGTCGACAGTTCATACACTGAAGCTTTCTTT. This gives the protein CASAVDSSYTEAFF.

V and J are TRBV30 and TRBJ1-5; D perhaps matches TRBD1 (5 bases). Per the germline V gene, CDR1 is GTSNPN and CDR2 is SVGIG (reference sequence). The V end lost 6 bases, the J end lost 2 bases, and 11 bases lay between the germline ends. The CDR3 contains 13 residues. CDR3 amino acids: CACQGGRNQPQHF. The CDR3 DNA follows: TGTGCCTGTCAGGGAGGGCGCAATCAGCCCCAGCATTTT.

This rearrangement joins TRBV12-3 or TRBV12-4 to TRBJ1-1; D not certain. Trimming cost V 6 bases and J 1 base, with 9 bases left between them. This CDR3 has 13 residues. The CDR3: CASSYGANTEAFF. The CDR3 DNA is TGTGCCAGCAGCTACGGAGCGAACACTGAAGCTTTCTTT.

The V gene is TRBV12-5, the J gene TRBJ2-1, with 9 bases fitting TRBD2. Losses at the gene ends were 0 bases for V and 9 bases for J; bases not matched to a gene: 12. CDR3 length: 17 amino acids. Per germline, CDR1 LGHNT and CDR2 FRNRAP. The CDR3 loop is CASGLVLGAGGPLEQFF. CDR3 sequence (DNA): TGTGCTAGTGGTTTGGTACTAGGTGCGGGAGGGCCTCTTGAGCAGTTCTTC. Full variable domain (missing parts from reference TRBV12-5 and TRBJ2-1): DARVTQTPRHKVTEMGQEVTMRCQPILGHNTVFWYRQTMMQGLELLAYFRNRAPLDDSGMPKDRFSAEMPDATLATLKIQPSEPRDSAVYFCASGLVLGAGGPLEQFFGPGTRLTVL.